Listed below are T cell receptor beta chains from one sample, sequenced in a study of blood T cell repertoires in COVID-19. Clones were read by immunoSEQ multiplex PCR, and TCRdb kept only the in-frame ones, dropping some. The top ten hold about 3.5% of the sample, which has 250,000 or so clones, roughly 77% seen once. The sample comprised peripheral blood. The receptors here all came from an elderly woman with acute or convalescent COVID-19. CDR3s leave out the opening cysteine and the closing phenylalanine or tryptophan.

V gene,CDR3 protein
TRBV7-9,ASTGQQNQPQH
TRBV5-5,ASSLGAGGLSGNTIY
TRBV14,ASSQELGLRNEQF
TRBV3-1/TRBV3-2,ASSQGPGQGISQPQH
TRBV9,ASSNIGQGEQY
TRBV29-1,SVVTSGSGFWQF
TRBV2,ASWGVTSPLH
TRBV6-6,ASSTQGSEGNQPQH
TRBV18,ASTSGGVNEQY
TRBV7-2,ASSSFYEQY
TRBV2,ASSREQGFNSPLH
TRBV7-9,ASSLGADFNEKLF
TRBV6-1,ASSAERTATFNEQF
TRBV19,ASSTSGGGYT
TRBV19,ASSMAGQGTILYGYT
TRBV19,ASQIRDGNQPQH
TRBV29-1,SVLSGGGGRYEQY
TRBV18,ASSPPGQETQY
TRBV27,ASSPTGTGVGGYT
TRBV7-9,ASSVYGGGDTQY
TRBV4-1,ASNVGQGVNNEQF
TRBV5-1,ASSPENWGQTQVRTDTQY
TRBV5-5,ASSWDRMNTEAF
TRBV5-1,ASRGQSDGYT
TRBV11-2,ASSPGQILMNTEAF
TRBV2,ASSRLAGGQETQY
TRBV7-9,ASSLWTSGTYEQY
TRBV5-1,ASSLEVSGTGGWGAF